These 27 T cell receptor beta chains originate from one sample sequenced in a study of T cell responses to AZD1222 COVID-19 vaccine. Some clones are missing from TCRdb's copy, which holds only in-frame ones; the method was immunoSEQ multiplex PCR. The data hold 100,000 or so clones, with 88% observed a single time. Sample: peripheral blood, taken on day 0 of AZD1222 vaccination. These receptor sequences come from an adult in good health.

The V and J genes are TRBV29-1 and TRBJ2-6, with D hard to call. Looked up from germline, CDR1 is SQVTM and CDR2 is ANQGSEA. V lost 5 bases and J lost 1, with 12 bases in between. The CDR3 is made up of 15 amino acids. This CDR3 reads CSVWNVGSGANVLTF. The CDR3 DNA follows: TGCAGCGTTTGGAACGTGGGTTCTGGGGCCAACGTCCTGACTTTC.

The gene calls are TRBV5-1 and TRBJ2-5; 10 positions agree with TRBD2. V shed 0 bases, J shed 2 bases, and the junction held 16 bases outside the gene matches. From germline, CDR1 is SGHRS and CDR2 YFSETQ. The CDR3 contains 20 residues. The CDR3 sequence: CASSLVRTTGTSDLQETQYF. CDR3 nucleotide sequence: TGCGCCAGCAGCTTGGTCCGAACGACCGGGACTAGCGACTTACAAGAGACCCAGTACTTC.

V and J are TRBV3-1 (or the pseudogene TRBV3-2) and TRBJ2-3; D tentatively reads TRBD1 or TRBD2 (6 bases each). Germline V CDR1 and CDR2: LGHDT, YNNKEL (reference sequence). The CDR3 extends over 14 amino acids. Trimming pared 6 bases from V and 4 bases from J, leaving 14 bases between. The CDR3 reads CASRRTGAADTQYF. In DNA, the CDR3 is TGTGCCAGCAGGAGAACGGGGGCGGCAGATACGCAGTATTTT.

This sequence joins TRBV4-3 and TRBJ2-3, with D unresolved. Per germline, CDR1 LGHNA and CDR2 YSLEER. This CDR3 has 14 residues. The V end was cut by 0 bases, the J end by 2 bases, with 6 bases between. CDR3 coding DNA: TGCGCCAGCAGCCAAGACGCAGACACAGATACGCAGTATTTT. It encodes CASSQDADTDTQYF.

This clone was recorded once. The rearrangement joins TRBV3-1 (or the pseudogene TRBV3-2) to TRBJ2-3, with 9 bases identical to TRBD2. Trimming cost V 5 bases and J 2 bases; bases outside gene matches: 8. The germline V gene has CDR1 LGHDT and CDR2 YNNKEL (reference sequence). This CDR3 is built from 16 residues. In DNA, the CDR3 is TGTGCCAGCAGCGGGGAGACTAGCGGACACACAGATACGCAGTATTTT. It encodes CASSGETSGHTDTQYF.

V and J are TRBV4-3 and TRBJ2-3, with 8 positions matching TRBD1. The CDR3 loop spans 16 amino acids. The ends lost 3 bases at V and 1 base at J; junction bases unmatched: 6. Germline V lookup: CDR1 LGHNA, CDR2 YSLEER. The CDR3 DNA reads as TGCGCCAGCAGCCAGGACAGGGCTAAGGGCACAGATACGCAGTATTTT. Its translation is CASSQDRAKGTDTQYF.

The gene calls are TRBV24-1 and TRBJ2-3, with unresolved D. The germline V gene encodes CDR1 KGHDR and CDR2 SFDVKD. The CDR3 sequence is 17 residues long. V was clipped by 3 bases and J by 2 bases, with 17 bases between them. The CDR3: CATSDSTARYLTDTQYF. CDR3 nucleotide sequence: TGTGCCACCAGTGATAGTACGGCTCGGTACCTCACAGATACGCAGTATTTT.

The J gene is TRBJ1-4, the V gene TRBV20-1; TRBD1 matches at 8 bases. The CDR3 consists of 13 residues. Germline CDR1 DFQATT, CDR2 SNEGSKA (reference sequence). V dropped 3 bases and J dropped 11; count of bases not matched to a gene: 8. CDR3 loop: CSASTGGQAKLFF. CDR3 nucleotides: TGCAGTGCTAGTACAGGGGGACAAGCGAAACTGTTTTTT.

The chain employs TRBV12-3 or TRBV12-4 and TRBJ1-1; D is ambiguous. Between the trimmed V and J ends, which lost 3 bases and 6 bases, there was a span of 11 bases. The CDR3 runs to 13 residues. The CDR3 DNA follows: TGTGCCAGCAGTTTTTCGCGACGCTCTGAAGCTTTCTTT. It specifies CASSFSRRSEAFF.

The chain carries TRBV18 and TRBJ2-7, with D perhaps matching TRBD1 (6 bases). Germline CDR1 KGHSH, CDR2 LQKENI. The CDR3 sequence is 14 residues long. The ends were cut back, 6 bases at V and 3 bases at J, with 15 bases in the middle. CDR3 residues: CASSRDTNLYEQYF. CDR3 DNA: TGTGCCAGCTCCCGGGACACCAACCTCTACGAGCAGTACTTC.

CDR3 amino acids: CASSPSSGANTGELFF. The CDR3 nucleotides read TGTGCCAGCAGCCCCTCTAGCGGAGCGAACACCGGGGAGCTGTTTTTT. This rearrangement joins TRBV7-9 to TRBJ2-2; TRBD2 matches 7 bases. The length of the CDR3 is 16 residues. V was pared by 5 bases and J by 0 bases, with 6 bases of the junction left unmatched. The germline V gene has CDR1 SEHNR and CDR2 FQNEAQ (reference sequence).

The J gene is TRBJ2-3, the V gene TRBV2, with D perhaps TRBD1 (6 bases). V was clipped by 3 bases and J by 1 base, with 11 bases between them. Germline CDR1 reads SNHLY; CDR2 reads FYNNEI. The CDR3 runs 15 residues. CDR3 protein: CASSDGPGGTDTQYF. The CDR3 DNA follows: TGTGCCAGCAGTGATGGGCCAGGGGGCACAGATACGCAGTATTTT. The full variable domain, rest sourced from reference TRBV2 and TRBJ2-3, is EPEVTQTPSHQVTQMGQEVILRCVPISNHLYFYWYRQILGQKVEFLVSFYNNEISEKSEIFDDQFSVERPDGSNFTLKIRSTKLEDSAMYFCASSDGPGGTDTQYFGPGTRLTVL.

The chain has TRBV29-1 and TRBJ1-3; D is undetermined. This CDR3 region has 13 residues. The germline V and J ends were trimmed by 3 bases and 4 bases, with 10 bases remaining between them. Germline CDR1 SQVTM, CDR2 ANQGSEA. CDR3 loop: CSVEEVSGNTIYF. The CDR3 region has the DNA TGCAGCGTTGAGGAGGTCTCGGGAAACACCATATATTTT.

The chain carries TRBV10-3 and TRBJ2-5; TRBD2 matches 9 bases. The V segment lost 6 bases and the J segment 2 bases; nucleotides outside the gene matches: 1. The germline V gene encodes CDR1 ENHRY and CDR2 SYGVKD. The CDR3 length is 13 residues. The CDR3 region is CAIRAGGQETQYF. The CDR3 DNA follows: TGTGCCATCAGGGCGGGAGGGCAAGAGACCCAGTACTTC.

This CDR3 reads CAWGSQGGFTEAFF. DNA of the CDR3: TGTGCCTGGGGGAGTCAGGGAGGTTTCACTGAAGCTTTCTTT. This sequence joins TRBV30 and TRBJ1-1, with a possible D match to TRBD1 (5 bases). Deletions cut 5 bases from V and 4 bases from J, with 17 bases between. The germline V gene encodes CDR1 GTSNPN and CDR2 SVGIG (reference sequence). This CDR3 spans 14 amino acids.

The chain combines TRBV29-1 with TRBJ1-2; the match to TRBD1 covers 9 bases. From germline, CDR1 is SQVTM and CDR2 ANQGSEA. V shed 5 bases and J 4 bases; nucleotides not matched to a gene: 5. This CDR3 has 13 residues. CDR3 in amino acids: CSVKGQGTYGYTF. The CDR3 nucleotides read TGCAGCGTTAAGGGACAGGGAACCTATGGCTACACCTTC.

Only a few counts were recorded for this clone. This chain links TRBV7-9 with TRBJ1-1, with 7 bases aligning to TRBD1. The V segment lost 4 bases and the J segment 1 base; nucleotides outside the gene matches: 12. This CDR3 region has 17 residues. Germline loops: CDR1 SEHNR, CDR2 FQNEAQ (reference sequence). In DNA form, the CDR3 reads TGTGCCAGCAGCTCACCCCTGACAGGGAAAAGGAACACTGAAGCTTTCTTT. This encodes CASSSPLTGKRNTEAFF.

The rearrangement joins TRBV4-2 to TRBJ2-1; 7 bases match TRBD1. The CDR3 runs to 16 residues. J lost 6 bases, V lost 0 bases, and 8 bases had no gene match. Germline V gene lookup returns CDR1 LGHNA and CDR2 YNFKEQ. Here the CDR3 reads CASSQEKGALGNEQFF. The CDR3 DNA reads as TGTGCCAGCAGCCAAGAAAAGGGGGCGCTGGGCAATGAGCAGTTCTTC.

V gene TRBV2 combines with J gene TRBJ1-2; D call uncertain. The CDR3 totals 12 residues. V was cut by 2 bases and J by 5 bases, with 6 bases left in between. Germline V gives CDR1 SNHLY, CDR2 FYNNEI. CDR3 sequence (DNA): TGTGCCAGCAGTGAACAGACTTATGGCTACACCTTC. It codes for CASSEQTYGYTF.

The rearrangement joins TRBV4-1 to TRBJ2-1; the match to TRBD2 covers 13 bases. CDR1 MGHRA and CDR2 YSYEKL come from the germline V gene. V shed 1 base, J shed 8 bases, and the junction held 8 bases outside the gene matches. This CDR3 region has 17 residues. The CDR3 loop is CASSQGRTSGRIYEQFF. The CDR3 coding sequence is TGCGCCAGCAGCCAAGGGAGGACTAGCGGGAGAATCTATGAGCAGTTCTTC.

The chain uses TRBV3-1 (or the pseudogene TRBV3-2) and TRBJ2-7, with D uncertain. Per germline, CDR1 LGHDT and CDR2 YNNKEL (reference sequence). The CDR3 loop spans 14 amino acids. V was pared by 1 base and J by 2 bases, with 9 bases between. CDR3 sequence (DNA): TGTGCCAGCAGCCAAGGGCAGGTTCCCTACGAGCAGTACTTC. It yields the protein CASSQGQVPYEQYF.

The V gene is TRBV18, the J gene TRBJ1-1; D is unclear. Per the germline V gene, CDR1 is KGHSH and CDR2 is LQKENI. The V and J ends lost 2 bases and 1 base respectively, with 11 bases between them. The CDR3 contains 15 residues. The CDR3 spells CASSPIAAKNTEAFF. The CDR3 DNA reads as TGTGCCAGCTCACCAATCGCAGCTAAGAACACTGAAGCTTTCTTT.

The chain links TRBV3-1 (or the pseudogene TRBV3-2) to TRBJ2-3; D uncertain. V was pared by 0 bases and J by 8 bases, with 21 bases between. The CDR3 consists of 17 residues. Germline CDR1 is LGHDT and CDR2 is YNNKEL (reference sequence). The CDR3 loop is CASSQDHPAFGPGTQYF. CDR3 nucleotide sequence: TGTGCCAGCAGCCAAGATCACCCCGCCTTTGGGCCGGGTACGCAGTATTTT.

The V gene is TRBV7-2, the J gene TRBJ2-1; maybe TRBD2 (6 bases). Germline CDR1 is SGHTA and CDR2 is FQGNSA. Between the trimmed V and J ends, which lost 0 bases and 13 bases, there was a span of 19 bases. The CDR3 contains 15 residues. The CDR3 here is CASSLAGLLSQLQFF. The CDR3 DNA is TGTGCCAGCAGCTTAGCGGGACTCCTATCTCAGCTCCAGTTCTTC. Full variable domain (remainder filled in from reference TRBV7-2 and TRBJ2-1): GAGVSQSPSNKVTEKGKDVELRCDPISGHTALYWYRQSLGQGLEFLIYFQGNSAPDKSGLPSDRFSAERTGGSVSTLTIQRTQQEDSAVYLCASSLAGLLSQLQFFGPGTRLTVL.

The chain joins TRBV4-3 to TRBJ2-1; tentative D call: TRBD2 (7 bases). This CDR3 has 13 amino acids. Germline assignment: CDR1 LGHNA and CDR2 YSLEER. Between the trimmed V and J ends, which lost 4 bases and 9 bases, there was a span of 13 bases. The CDR3 is CASSPDRGGEQFF. DNA for the CDR3: TGCGCCAGCAGCCCCGATAGGGGGGGTGAGCAGTTCTTC.

The V and J genes are TRBV4-1 and TRBJ2-5, with D perhaps being TRBD1 or TRBD2 (5 bases each). Per the germline V gene, CDR1 is MGHRA and CDR2 is YSYEKL. V was shortened by 4 bases and J by 2 bases, with 23 bases between the two germline ends. CDR3 size: 18 residues. CDR3 sequence (DNA): TGCGCCAGCAGCCGAAACGATTTCCGGGACCATCAACAAGAGACCCAGTACTTC. Translating it yields CASSRNDFRDHQQETQYF.

This rearrangement joins TRBV19 to TRBJ1-3, with D maybe TRBD1 (5 bases). Germline CDR1 and CDR2: LNHDA and SQIVND (reference sequence). Trimming pared 10 bases from V and 1 base from J, leaving 14 bases between. This CDR3 is built from 14 residues. The CDR3: CATHTGTSGNTIYF. CDR3 coding DNA: TGTGCCACTCACACAGGTACTTCTGGAAACACCATATATTTT.